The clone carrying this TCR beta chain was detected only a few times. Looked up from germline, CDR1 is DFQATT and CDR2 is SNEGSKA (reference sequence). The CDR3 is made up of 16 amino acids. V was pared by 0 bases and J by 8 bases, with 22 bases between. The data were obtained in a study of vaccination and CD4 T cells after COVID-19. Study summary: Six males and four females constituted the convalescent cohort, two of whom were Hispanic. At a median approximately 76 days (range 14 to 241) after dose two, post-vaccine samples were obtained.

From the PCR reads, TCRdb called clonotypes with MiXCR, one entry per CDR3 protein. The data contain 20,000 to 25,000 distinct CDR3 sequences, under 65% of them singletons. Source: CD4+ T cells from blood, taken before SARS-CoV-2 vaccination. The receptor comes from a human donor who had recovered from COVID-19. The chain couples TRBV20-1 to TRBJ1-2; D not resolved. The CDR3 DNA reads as TGCAGTGCTAGAGAAGGCCCACTGAGGGCTGAGAGGGGCTACACCTTC. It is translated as CSAREGPLRAERGYTF.